Listed below are T cell receptor beta chains from one sample, sequenced in a study of T cell repertoires in cytomegalovirus infection. No antigens are known for them. TCRdb redid the calling of the reads with MiXCR, one entry per CDR3 protein. This sample has about 310,000 distinct CDR3 sequences, with 20% to 25% found just once. The specimen comprised cultured PBMCs, sampled from culture after CMV antigen stimulation. The receptors derive from a human donor in good health (CMV status not recorded). Some clones in this sample may be carry-over from other donors' samples. The conserved cysteine and the conserved F or W are not part of the CDR3 here. Each record gives: J gene, D gene, V gene, CDR3 length, CDR3 protein. A D gene is named only where the DNA matches it firmly.

j_call: TRBJ1-1; d_call: -; v_call: TRBV18; cdr3_length: 10; cdr3_aa: ASSPSVTEAF
j_call: TRBJ2-1; d_call: -; v_call: TRBV29-1; cdr3_length: 9; cdr3_aa: SVDVEGRQF
j_call: TRBJ2-2; d_call: TRBD1; v_call: TRBV7-2; cdr3_length: 14; cdr3_aa: ASSLDRGEITGELF
j_call: TRBJ2-1; d_call: TRBD2; v_call: TRBV24-1; cdr3_length: 14; cdr3_aa: ATSETSGSPNNEQF
j_call: TRBJ1-2; d_call: -; v_call: TRBV7-2; cdr3_length: 11; cdr3_aa: ASSLITGERYT
j_call: TRBJ1-2; d_call: -; v_call: TRBV2; cdr3_length: 11; cdr3_aa: ASVGRRNYGYT
j_call: TRBJ2-2; d_call: -; v_call: TRBV11-3; cdr3_length: 12; cdr3_aa: ASKISVLTGELF
j_call: TRBJ1-5; d_call: TRBD1; v_call: TRBV24-1; cdr3_length: 14; cdr3_aa: ATSDGPGQGNQPQH
j_call: TRBJ2-3; d_call: TRBD2; v_call: TRBV28; cdr3_length: 12; cdr3_aa: VTHGGALTDTQY
j_call: TRBJ1-5; d_call: -; v_call: TRBV24-1; cdr3_length: 14; cdr3_aa: ATSDGRRYSNQPQH
j_call: TRBJ1-2; d_call: TRBD1; v_call: TRBV7-2; cdr3_length: 13; cdr3_aa: ASSSGQGRNYGYT